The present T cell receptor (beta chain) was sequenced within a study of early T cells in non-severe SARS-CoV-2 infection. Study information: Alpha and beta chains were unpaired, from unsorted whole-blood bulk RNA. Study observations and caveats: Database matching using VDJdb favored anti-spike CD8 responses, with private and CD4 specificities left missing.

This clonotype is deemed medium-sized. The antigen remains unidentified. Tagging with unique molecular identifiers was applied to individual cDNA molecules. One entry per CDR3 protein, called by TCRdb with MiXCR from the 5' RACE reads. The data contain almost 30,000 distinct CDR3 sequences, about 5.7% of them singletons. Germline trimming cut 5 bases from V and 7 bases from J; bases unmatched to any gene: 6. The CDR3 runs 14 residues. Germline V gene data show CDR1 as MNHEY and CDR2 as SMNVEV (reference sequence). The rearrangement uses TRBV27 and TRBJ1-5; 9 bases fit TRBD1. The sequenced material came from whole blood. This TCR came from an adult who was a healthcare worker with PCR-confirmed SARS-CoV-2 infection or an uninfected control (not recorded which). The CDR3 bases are TGTGCCAGCAGTCCGGACAGGGGAGGGCAGCCCCAGCATTTT. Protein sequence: CASSPDRGGQPQHF.